This T cell receptor beta chain was captured by sequencing in a study of cytomegalovirus exposure and HLA in healthy donors. It was with 60 Vbeta and 13 Jbeta primers that the PCR ran. Libraries were prepared by immunoSEQ multiplex PCR; TCRdb keeps only in-frame clonotypes and omits some of them. In the table there are some 190,000 clones, roughly 9.4% of which are singletons. This CDR3 comprises 14 residues. Trimming cost V 1 base and J 3 bases, with 6 bases left between them. Germline V lookup: CDR1 MDHEN, CDR2 SYDVKM. Sequences were obtained from PBMCs. The clonotype was recovered from a woman in her twenties or thirties in good health and CMV-seropositive. The chain employs TRBV28 and TRBJ2-2; unclear D gene. CDR3 DNA: TGTGCCAGCAGTTTATCACTTTACACCGGGGAGCTGTTTTTT. It codes for CASSLSLYTGELFF.